The T cell receptor (beta chain) described here comes from a study of cytomegalovirus exposure and HLA in healthy donors. The CDR3 totals 18 residues. After removal of 3 bases from V and 6 bases from J, the junction contained 18 bases not matched to a gene. Per the germline V gene, CDR1 is SGDLS and CDR2 is YYNGEE. TCRdb's table, derived via immunoSEQ multiplex PCR, lists solely in-frame clones and lacks some. Of over 75,000 clones in the sample, approximately 91% were seen once. The chain links TRBV9 to TRBJ2-3; 8 nucleotides agree with TRBD2. The source of this sequence is a man aged 25 to 45 in good health and CMV-seronegative. Sequenced input: PBMCs. CDR3 protein: CASSALPVAGGRSDTQYF. For the CDR3, the DNA is TGTGCCAGCAGCGCCCTCCCGGTGGCGGGGGGTCGTTCCGATACGCAGTATTTT.